The subject of this entry is one T cell receptor beta chain. The table came from immunoSEQ multiplex PCR; TCRdb's copy has only in-frame clones and leaves some out. The sample has fewer than 850,000 clones; approximately 75% are singletons. The data belong to a study of shared clonotypes between healthy human individuals. CDR3 length: 14 residues. Germline CDR1 and CDR2: SGHTS and YDEGEE. Trimming pared 7 bases from V and 4 bases from J, leaving 17 bases between. The clonotype comes from a woman aged 25 to 45 in good health. The chain is built from TRBV5-8 and TRBJ2-5; a possible D gene is TRBD1 (6 bases). Material: memory CD4+ T cells sorted from blood. Documented subset: CD45RA-negative fraction. The CDR3 DNA reads as TGTGCCAGCGGACTCGGGGACATTGGAGAGACCCAGTACTTC. Translation gives CASGLGDIGETQYF.